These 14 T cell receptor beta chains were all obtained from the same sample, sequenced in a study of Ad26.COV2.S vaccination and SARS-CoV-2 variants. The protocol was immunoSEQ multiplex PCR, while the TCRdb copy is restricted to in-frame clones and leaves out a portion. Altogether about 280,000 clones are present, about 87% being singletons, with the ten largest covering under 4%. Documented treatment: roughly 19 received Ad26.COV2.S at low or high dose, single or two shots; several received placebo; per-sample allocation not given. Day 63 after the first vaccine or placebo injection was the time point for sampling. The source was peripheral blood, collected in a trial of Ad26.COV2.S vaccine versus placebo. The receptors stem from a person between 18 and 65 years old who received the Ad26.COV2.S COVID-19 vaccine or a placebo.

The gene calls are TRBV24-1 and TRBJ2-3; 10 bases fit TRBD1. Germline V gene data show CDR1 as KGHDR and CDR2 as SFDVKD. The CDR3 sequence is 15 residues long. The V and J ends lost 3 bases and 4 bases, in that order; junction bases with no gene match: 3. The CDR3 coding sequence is TGTGCCACCAGTGATAGACAGGGGGCATCAGATACGCAGTATTTT. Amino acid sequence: CATSDRQGASDTQYF.

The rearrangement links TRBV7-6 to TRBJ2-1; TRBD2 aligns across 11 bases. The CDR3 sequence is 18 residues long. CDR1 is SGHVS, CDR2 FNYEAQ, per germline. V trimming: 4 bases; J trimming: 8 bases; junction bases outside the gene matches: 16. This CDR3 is CASSSQLPLAGGLDEQFF. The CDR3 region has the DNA TGTGCCAGCAGCTCCCAATTACCCTTAGCGGGAGGGCTAGATGAGCAGTTCTTC.

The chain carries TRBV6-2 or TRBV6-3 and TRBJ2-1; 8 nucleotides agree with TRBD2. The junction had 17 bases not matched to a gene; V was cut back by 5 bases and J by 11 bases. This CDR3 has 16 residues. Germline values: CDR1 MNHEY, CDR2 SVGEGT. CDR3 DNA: TGTGCCAGCAGTACCGGGGCGGGGGGATTAGGTAGGAAGCAGTTCTTC. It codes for CASSTGAGGLGRKQFF.

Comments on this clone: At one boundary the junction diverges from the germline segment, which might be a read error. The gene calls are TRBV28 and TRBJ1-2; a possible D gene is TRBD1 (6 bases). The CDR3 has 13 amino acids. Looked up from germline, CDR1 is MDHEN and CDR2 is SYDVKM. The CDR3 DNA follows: TGTGCCAGCAGCACGATTAGGACAGCTGGTGAACCCTTC. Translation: CASSTIRTAGEPF.

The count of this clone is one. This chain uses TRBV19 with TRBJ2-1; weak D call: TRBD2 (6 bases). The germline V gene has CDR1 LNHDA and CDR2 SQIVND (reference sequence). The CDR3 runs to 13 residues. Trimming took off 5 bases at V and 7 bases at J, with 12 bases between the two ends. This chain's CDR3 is CASSPGLSNEQFF. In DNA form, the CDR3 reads TGTGCCAGTAGTCCGGGACTTTCTAATGAGCAGTTCTTC.

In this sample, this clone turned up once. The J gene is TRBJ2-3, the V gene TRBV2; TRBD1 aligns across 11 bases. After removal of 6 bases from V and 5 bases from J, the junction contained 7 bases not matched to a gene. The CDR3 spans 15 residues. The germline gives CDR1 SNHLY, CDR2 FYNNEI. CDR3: CASSFRTGGIDTQYF. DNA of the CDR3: TGTGCCAGCAGCTTTAGGACAGGGGGCATAGATACGCAGTATTTT.

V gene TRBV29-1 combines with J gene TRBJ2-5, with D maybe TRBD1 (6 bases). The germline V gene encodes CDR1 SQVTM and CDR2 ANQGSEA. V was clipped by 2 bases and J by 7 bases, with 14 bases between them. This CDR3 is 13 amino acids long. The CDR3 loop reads CSVESGAAGTQYF. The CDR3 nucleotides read TGCAGCGTTGAATCAGGGGCGGCCGGGACCCAGTACTTC.

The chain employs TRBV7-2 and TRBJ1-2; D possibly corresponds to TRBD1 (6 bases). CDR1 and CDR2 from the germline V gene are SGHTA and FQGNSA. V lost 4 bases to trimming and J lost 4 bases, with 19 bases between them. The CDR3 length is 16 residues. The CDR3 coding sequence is TGTGCCAGCAGCTCCGGACAAAGGGGGATTTCCTATGGCTACACCTTC. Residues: CASSSGQRGISYGYTF.

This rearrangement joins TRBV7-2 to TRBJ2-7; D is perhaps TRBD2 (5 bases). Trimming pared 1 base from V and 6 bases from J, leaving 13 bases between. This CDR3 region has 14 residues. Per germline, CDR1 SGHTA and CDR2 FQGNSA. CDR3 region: CASSLVASPGEQYF. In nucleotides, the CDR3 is TGTGCCAGCAGCTTAGTAGCTAGCCCGGGCGAGCAGTACTTC.

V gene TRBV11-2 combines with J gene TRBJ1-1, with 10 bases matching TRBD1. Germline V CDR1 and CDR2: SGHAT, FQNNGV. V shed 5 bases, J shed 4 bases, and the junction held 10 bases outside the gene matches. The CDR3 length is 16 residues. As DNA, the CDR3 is TGTGCCAGCAGCCCTTTATCCCGGGACAGGGGCACTGAAGCTTTCTTT. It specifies CASSPLSRDRGTEAFF.

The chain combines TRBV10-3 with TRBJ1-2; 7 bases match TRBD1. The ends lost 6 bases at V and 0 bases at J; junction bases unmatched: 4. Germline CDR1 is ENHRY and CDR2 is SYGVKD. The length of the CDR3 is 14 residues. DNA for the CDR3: TGTGCCATCAGCCGACAGGGAGCTAACTATGGCTACACCTTC. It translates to CAISRQGANYGYTF.

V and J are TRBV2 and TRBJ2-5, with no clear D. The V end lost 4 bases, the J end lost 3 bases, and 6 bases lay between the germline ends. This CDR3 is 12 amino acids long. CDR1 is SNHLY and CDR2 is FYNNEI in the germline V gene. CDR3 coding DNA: TGTGCCAGCAGTGTAGTTGAAGAGACCCAGTACTTC. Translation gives CASSVVEETQYF.

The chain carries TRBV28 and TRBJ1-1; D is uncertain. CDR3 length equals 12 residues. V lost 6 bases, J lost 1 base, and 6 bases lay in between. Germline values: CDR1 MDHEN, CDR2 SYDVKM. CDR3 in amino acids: CASSTENTEAFF. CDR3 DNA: TGTGCCAGCAGCACAGAGAACACTGAAGCTTTCTTT.

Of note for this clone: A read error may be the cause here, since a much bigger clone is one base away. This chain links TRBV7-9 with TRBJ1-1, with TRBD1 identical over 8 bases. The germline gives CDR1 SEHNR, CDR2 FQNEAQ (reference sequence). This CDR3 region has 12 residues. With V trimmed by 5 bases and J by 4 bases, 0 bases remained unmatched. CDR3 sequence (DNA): TGTGCCAGCAGCCAGGGGGCCACTGAAGCTTTCTTT. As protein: CASSQGATEAFF.